The 9 T cell receptor beta chains given below trace back to one sample, sequenced in a study of blood T cell repertoires in COVID-19 (dated by TCRdb to the early 2020s). The library relied on the immunoSEQ multiplex PCR assay. The table comes from immuneACCESS by way of TCRdb, which keeps in-frame sequences with V and J called. Part of the clones is missing from these tables; in studies checked, under half for an unresolved V gene and the rest for unknown reasons. This sample gives about 270,000 clones in total; approximately 86% of them show up just once. The biggest ten clones account for roughly 8% of the sample. The sample taken for sequencing was peripheral blood. The receptors were gathered from a man aged 40-49 years with active or convalescent COVID-19.

The chain couples TRBV2 to TRBJ2-2; the match to TRBD1 covers 8 bases. Germline V gene lookup returns CDR1 SNHLY and CDR2 FYNNEI. V was pared by 2 bases and J by 6 bases, with 5 bases of the junction left unmatched. CDR3 length equals 15 residues. The CDR3 reads CASSELPGGSGELFF. The CDR3 bases are TGTGCCAGCAGTGAACTGCCAGGGGGCTCCGGGGAGCTGTTTTTT.

The chain joins TRBV4-1 to TRBJ2-7; 15 nucleotides agree with TRBD2. V gave up 1 base and J gave up 5 bases; unmatched junction bases: 0. This CDR3 is 15 amino acids long. Germline lookup yields CDR1 MGHRA and CDR2 YSYEKL. In nucleotides, the CDR3 is TGCGCCAGCAGCCAAGGGACTAGCGGGAGGGACGAGCAGTACTTC. Amino acid sequence: CASSQGTSGRDEQYF.

J is TRBJ1-1 and V is TRBV7-2; D may be TRBD1 (6 bases). CDR1 and CDR2 from the germline V gene are SGHTA and FQGNSA. V lost 2 bases and J 2 bases, leaving 9 bases between the germline ends. The CDR3 consists of 14 residues. CDR3 residues: CASSLQGPNTEAFF. CDR3 sequence (DNA): TGTGCCAGCAGCTTACAGGGGCCAAACACTGAAGCTTTCTTT.

This chain joins TRBV10-3 and TRBJ2-1; D gene unclear. Germline CDR1 ENHRY, CDR2 SYGVKD. The CDR3 is made up of 13 amino acids. The ends were cut back, 0 bases at V and 4 bases at J, with 4 bases in the middle. CDR3 in DNA: TGTGCCATCAGTGAGTCCCATTACAATGAGCAGTTCTTC. This gives the protein CAISESHYNEQFF.

The rearrangement joins TRBV13 to TRBJ2-6; perhaps TRBD2 as D (5 bases). The length of the CDR3 is 16 residues. CDR1 is PRHDT and CDR2 is FYEKMQ in the germline V gene (reference sequence). V lost 4 bases, J lost 2 bases, and 12 bases lay in between. The CDR3 protein is CASSSRGFAGANVLTF. CDR3 bases: TGTGCCAGCAGCTCCCGGGGATTTGCTGGGGCCAACGTCCTGACTTTC.

This chain connects TRBV5-4 to TRBJ2-3; D remains unclear. Trimming removed 0 bases at V and 0 bases at J, with 8 bases between. The CDR3 spans 15 residues. Germline CDR1 reads SGHNT; CDR2 reads YYREEE (reference sequence). The DNA of the CDR3 is TGTGCCAGCAGCTTGGGAACCACTAGCACAGATACGCAGTATTTT. Translating gives CASSLGTTSTDTQYF.

The chain employs TRBV3-1 (or the pseudogene TRBV3-2) and TRBJ2-1; D uncertain. Trimming took off 0 bases at V and 6 bases at J, with 6 bases between the two ends. The CDR3 covers 13 residues. Germline V gene data show CDR1 as LGHDT and CDR2 as YNNKEL (reference sequence). The CDR3 reads CASSQDRSNEQFF. The CDR3 nucleotides are TGTGCCAGCAGCCAAGATAGAAGCAATGAGCAGTTCTTC.

This clone was observed once. DNA of the CDR3: TGTGCTAGTGGACTTGGAGGGAATGGCATTCAGTACTTC. This sequence encodes CASGLGGNGIQYF. The chain links TRBV12-5 to TRBJ2-4; D may be TRBD2 (6 bases). Germline-derived CDR1 and CDR2 are LGHNT and FRNRAP. V was cut by 6 bases and J by 9 bases, with 15 bases left in between. The CDR3 has 13 residues.

The chain joins TRBV3-1 (or the pseudogene TRBV3-2) to TRBJ1-6; D might be TRBD1 (6 bases). This CDR3 has 17 residues. V shed 0 bases and J shed 0 bases, with 9 bases lying between them. CDR1 LGHDT and CDR2 YNNKEL come from the germline V gene (reference sequence). CDR3 in amino acids: CASSQDLGGSYNSPLHF. The CDR3 DNA follows: TGTGCCAGCAGCCAAGATTTAGGGGGCTCCTATAATTCACCCCTCCACTTT.